This T cell receptor (beta chain) is drawn from a study of OX40 agonist ivuxolimab in advanced cancers. The protocol was immunoSEQ multiplex PCR, while the TCRdb copy is restricted to in-frame clones and leaves out a portion. The profile shows approximately 35,000 clones, roughly 90% of them singletons. Trimming stripped 7 bases from V and 7 bases from J, with 11 bases between. The CDR3 consists of 12 residues. Germline loops: CDR1 MNHNS, CDR2 SASEGT. The sequenced sample was CD4+ or CD8+ T cells sorted from blood, obtained in a trial of the OX40 agonist ivuxolimab. The clonotype comes from an adult with an advanced solid tumor such as melanoma, head and neck, liver or kidney cancer. This chain connects TRBV6-1 to TRBJ1-5; D remains ambiguous. The CDR3 protein is CASKIFRQPQHF. The CDR3 nucleotides read TGTGCCAGCAAAATCTTCAGGCAGCCCCAGCATTTT.